This T cell receptor beta chain was sequenced in a study of blood T cell repertoires in COVID-19. Sequencing used immunoSEQ multiplex PCR; TCRdb keeps in-frame clones, though not all of them. This table has some 180,000 clones, around 76% appearing once. The CDR3 length is 15 residues. Germline V gene lookup returns CDR1 LGHNA and CDR2 YNFKEQ. Trimming took 10 bases from V and 2 from J; bases not matched to a gene: 13. The material sequenced was peripheral blood. The clonotype was recovered from a woman aged 50 to 60 with active or convalescent COVID-19. The rearrangement links TRBV4-2 to TRBJ2-5; 7 bases fit TRBD1. The CDR3 here is CATTESTQGQETQYF. In nucleotides, the CDR3 is TGTGCCACTACCGAAAGCACACAGGGGCAAGAGACCCAGTACTTC.